The subject of this entry is one TCR beta chain. Its antigen is unidentified. Sequenced by immunoSEQ multiplex PCR; TCRdb stores in-frame clones only, minus some. This sample has about 110,000 clones, with around 80% found just once. This sample was included in a study of T cell responses to AZD1222 COVID-19 vaccine. Looking at the study overall: Analysis merged second doses at about 4 or about 12 weeks.

General observations from the study: At 160-218 and 743-854, vaccine-associated CD4 TCRs were dominant, and they spanned spike. Close to half of all spike-specific TCRs reportedly target regions of the variants that are unmutated.

The specimen comprised peripheral blood, sampled on day 0 of AZD1222 vaccination. The clonotype originates from an adult in good health.

CDR3 residues: CASSPTSGGADTQYF. The DNA of the CDR3 is TGTGCCAGCTCACCGACTAGCGGGGGGGCAGATACGCAGTATTTT. The rearrangement uses TRBV18 and TRBJ2-3, with TRBD2 matching over 14 bases. The CDR3 spans 15 residues. J was trimmed by 4 bases and V by 3 bases; bases with no gene match: 0. Germline V gene sequence: CDR1 KGHSH, CDR2 LQKENI.